This is a list of T cell receptor beta chains from one sample in a study of blood T cell repertoires in COVID-19. Method: immunoSEQ multiplex PCR; TCRdb's copy keeps in-frame clones and lacks some. The sample has approximately 300,000 clones, almost 90% seen once. Material for sequencing was peripheral blood. The receptors were gathered from a woman aged 25 to 39 with COVID-19, enrolled during active disease. The CDR3 runs from the conserved cysteine through the conserved F or W. The D gene is left open where the match is weak. A clone size is listed for some rows: how often the clone was seen (once, few, many), or a class if it is expanded.

clone_size d_call v_call cdr3_aa
. . TRBV11-3 CASSLGRADTQYF
. TRBD1 TRBV7-9 CARGDRSHTGELFF
. . TRBV10-2 CASSAQFSNQPQHF
. . TRBV5-1 CASRLAGNTEAFF
. . TRBV5-1 CASSLSVSSEQYF
. TRBD1 TRBV5-1 CASSFDRGPGELFF
once . TRBV5-1 CASIDSAGANVLTF
. TRBD1 TRBV5-4 CASSLGTGGSYNEQFF
. . TRBV10-1 CASSETGGNTIYF
. TRBD2 TRBV28 CASSTSGHYTGELFF
. . TRBV6-5 CASSYSNTYTEAFF
. TRBD1 TRBV3-1/TRBV3-2 CASSRDRGLGTQYF
. TRBD2 TRBV6-6 CASRPSGPHSYEQYF
. . TRBV29-1 CSGAQGSLTQYF
. . TRBV18 CASSPDSRLGKTQYF
few . TRBV6-6 CASSYSQQYSPLHF
. TRBD1 TRBV20-1 CSALTGGTQYF
few . TRBV10-3 CAIRSGVARGTGELFF
once . TRBV5-4 CASSTQGTTEAFF
. . TRBV27 CASSLSIEQIYYEQYF
. . TRBV6-2/TRBV6-3 CASSYVLRFRDEQYF
. . TRBV19 CASSANFANTGELFF
. . TRBV10-3 CAIRRTDARPLHF
few TRBD1 TRBV27 CASSYRGRQPQHF
. TRBD1 TRBV24-1 CATSDAASGQGILSQYF
. TRBD1 TRBV4-2 CASSLRDRGGEKLFF
. TRBD1 TRBV6-4 CASRYRDSTYEQYF
. TRBD2 TRBV5-1 CASIKGAGGPKEQFF
. TRBD2 TRBV9 CASSVDLAGVNSYNEQFF
. . TRBV4-1 CASSQVRGHLAEAFF
. . TRBV6-5 CASSLGGALEAFF
. TRBD2 TRBV7-9 CASRLSPHSGGTYNEQFF
. TRBD2 TRBV20-1 CSASGLAGGYQETQYF
. TRBD2 TRBV5-6 CASSPGLGREQFF
. TRBD2 TRBV5-1 CASSFGLAGLQETQYF
few TRBD1 TRBV6-4 CASSTGGTDTQYF
. TRBD1 TRBV7-9 CASSLGQGAIETQYF
. TRBD2 TRBV29-1 CSVRAGADTQYF
. . TRBV2 CASSEVGGTEAFF
. . TRBV5-4 CASSFGGAYEQYF
. . TRBV28 CASMGGWQPQHF
. . TRBV7-9 CASRINRDTEAFF
few TRBD2 TRBV5-5 CASSSLGASGEIDTQYF
once TRBD1 TRBV10-1 CASSYRGIGTEAFF
. TRBD2 TRBV4-1 CASSPARTSDYEQYF
. . TRBV2 CASSEGRRTEAFF
. . TRBV7-2 CASSLGRVNTEAFF
. TRBD1 TRBV2 CASTLTGGISTDTQYF